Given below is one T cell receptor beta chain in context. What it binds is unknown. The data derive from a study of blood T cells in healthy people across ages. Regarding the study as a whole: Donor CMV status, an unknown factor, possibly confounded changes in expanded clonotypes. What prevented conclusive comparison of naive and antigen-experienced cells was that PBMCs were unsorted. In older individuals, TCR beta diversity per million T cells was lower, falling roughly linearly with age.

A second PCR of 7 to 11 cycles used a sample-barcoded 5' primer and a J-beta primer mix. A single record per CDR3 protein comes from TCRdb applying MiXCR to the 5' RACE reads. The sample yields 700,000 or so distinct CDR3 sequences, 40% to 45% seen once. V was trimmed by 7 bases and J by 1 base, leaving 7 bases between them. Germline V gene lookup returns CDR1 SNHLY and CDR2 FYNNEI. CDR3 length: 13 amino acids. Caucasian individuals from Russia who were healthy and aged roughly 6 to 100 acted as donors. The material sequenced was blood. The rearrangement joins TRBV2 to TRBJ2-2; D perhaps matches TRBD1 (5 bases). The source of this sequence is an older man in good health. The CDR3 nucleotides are TGTGCCAGCACCAGGGAGAACACCGGGGAGCTGTTTTTT. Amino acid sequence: CASTRENTGELFF. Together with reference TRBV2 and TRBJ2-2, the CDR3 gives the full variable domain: EPEVTQTPSHQVTQMGQEVILRCVPISNHLYFYWYRQILGQKVEFLVSFYNNEISEKSEIFDDQFSVERPDGSNFTLKIRSTKLEDSAMYFCASTRENTGELFFGEGSRLTVL.